The clone carrying this T cell receptor beta chain was counted at least ten times. This specimen belongs to a study of T-cell reconstitution after alpha-beta-depleted transplantation in children. Unique molecular identifiers tagged the TCRbeta library. From the PCR reads, TCRdb called clonotypes with MiXCR, one entry per CDR3 protein. This table holds approximately 200,000 distinct CDR3 sequences, more than 12% found once. V trimming: 10 bases; J trimming: 4 bases; junction bases outside the gene matches: 10. The germline V gene has CDR1 MDHEN and CDR2 SYDVKM. The CDR3 is 15 amino acids. The chain recombines TRBV28 with TRBJ1-2, with TRBD1 matching over 12 bases. The TCR originated in a human donor who donated a stem cell graft to a child with acute lymphoblastic leukemia. The sequencing used PBMCs from the stem cell graft donor, collected from the stem cell graft. CDR3 in amino acids: CATGGTGGAGYGYTF. In DNA, the CDR3 is TGTGCCACGGGCGGGACAGGGGGCGCCGGCTATGGCTACACCTTC.